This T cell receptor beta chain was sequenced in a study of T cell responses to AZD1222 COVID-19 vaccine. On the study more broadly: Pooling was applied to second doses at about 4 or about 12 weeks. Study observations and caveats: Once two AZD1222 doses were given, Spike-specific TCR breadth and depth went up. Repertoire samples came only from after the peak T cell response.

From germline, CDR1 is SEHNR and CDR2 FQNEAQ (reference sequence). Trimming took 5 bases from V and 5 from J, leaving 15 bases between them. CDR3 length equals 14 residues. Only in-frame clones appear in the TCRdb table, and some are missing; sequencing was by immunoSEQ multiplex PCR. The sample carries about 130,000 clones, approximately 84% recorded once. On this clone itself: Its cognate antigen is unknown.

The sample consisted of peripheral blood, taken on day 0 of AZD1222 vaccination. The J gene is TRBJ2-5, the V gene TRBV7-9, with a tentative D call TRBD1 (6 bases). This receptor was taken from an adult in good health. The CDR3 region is CASSRFTGSETQYF. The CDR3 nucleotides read TGTGCCAGCAGCAGATTTACAGGGTCGGAGACCCAGTACTTC.